Listed below are T cell receptor beta chains from one sample, sequenced in a study of early T cells in non-severe SARS-CoV-2 infection. Using its own MiXCR run on the 5' RACE reads, TCRdb lists one record per CDR3 protein. Of 85,000 to 100,000 distinct CDR3 sequences listed, approximately 16% are singletons. The specimen was whole blood, collected at baseline. These receptors all stem from an adult who was a healthcare worker with PCR-confirmed SARS-CoV-2 infection or an uninfected control (not recorded which). Each CDR3 is given with its conserved first and last residue. Fields, in order: CDR3 protein, CDR3 DNA, CDR3 length, J gene, clone size, D gene, V gene. The D gene is left open where the match is weak. Only part of the rows carry a size: once, few, many, or a class if the clone is expanded.

CSAFNVGQAQETQYF TGCAGTGCGTTTAACGTGGGACAGGCCCAAGAGACCCAGTACTTC 15 TRBJ2-5 NA TRBD1 TRBV20-1
CASSRGRGNEQFF TGTGCCAGCAGCCGCGGGAGGGGCAATGAGCAGTTCTTC 13 TRBJ2-1 NA TRBD2 TRBV3-1
CASSPLRDGNSPLHF TGTGCCAGCAGCCCACTTCGGGACGGCAATTCACCCCTCCACTTT 15 TRBJ1-6 NA NA TRBV9
CASSLVVTDTQYF TGTGCCAGCAGCTTAGTGGTTACAGATACGCAGTATTTT 13 TRBJ2-3 NA NA TRBV11-2
CASSLVPLGDEQFF TGTGCCAGCAGCTTAGTCCCCCTTGGCGATGAGCAGTTCTTC 14 TRBJ2-1 few NA TRBV7-8
CSVSPTRTQETQYF TGCAGCGTGTCCCCGACCAGAACGCAAGAGACCCAGTACTTC 14 TRBJ2-5 many NA TRBV29-1
CASSIEGQPQHF TGTGCCAGTAGTATAGAAGGCCAGCCCCAGCATTTT 12 TRBJ1-5 few NA TRBV19
CASSFGGVQYF TGTGCCAGCAGCTTTGGAGGTGTGCAGTACTTC 11 TRBJ2-7 NA NA TRBV7-6
CASSGSDQPQHF TGTGCCAGCTCAGGGAGCGATCAGCCCCAGCATTTT 12 TRBJ1-5 few NA TRBV7-9
CASSLAQGNQPQHF TGTGCCAGCAGCTTGGCACAGGGGAATCAGCCCCAGCATTTT 14 TRBJ1-5 few TRBD1 TRBV7-2
CASSLLTGRSYEQYF TGTGCCAGCAGTTTACTAACAGGGAGGTCCTACGAGCAGTACTTC 15 TRBJ2-7 few NA TRBV12-3/TRBV12-4
CASSSGKGYTF TGTGCCAGCAGTTCAGGGAAGGGCTACACCTTC 11 TRBJ1-2 few NA TRBV12-3/TRBV12-4
CASSPTTGGLNEKLFF TGTGCCAGCAGCCCTACTACAGGGGGATTAAATGAAAAACTGTTTTTT 16 TRBJ1-4 few TRBD1 TRBV28
CSASGDDYEQYF TGCAGTGCTAGCGGGGATGACTACGAGCAGTACTTC 12 TRBJ2-7 NA NA TRBV20-1
CASSLLQGRDNEQFF TGCGCCAGCAGCTTGCTACAGGGGAGGGACAATGAGCAGTTCTTC 15 TRBJ2-1 NA NA TRBV5-1
CASSPSLTQGTDTQYF TGTGCCAGCTCACCGTCCTTGACCCAGGGCACAGATACGCAGTATTTT 16 TRBJ2-3 NA NA TRBV18
CASMGGVRNTEAFF TGTGCCAGCATGGGGGGCGTGAGGAACACTGAAGCTTTCTTT 14 TRBJ1-1 few NA TRBV6-2/TRBV6-3
CASSLGVYNEQFF TGTGCCAGCAGTTTGGGAGTCTACAATGAGCAGTTCTTC 13 TRBJ2-1 many NA TRBV27
CSVALQGGPTF TGCAGCGTTGCTTTGCAGGGGGGACCCACCTTC 11 TRBJ1-2 few TRBD1 TRBV29-1
CASSLLGGSYEQYF TGTGCCAGCAGTTTGTTAGGCGGATCCTACGAGCAGTACTTC 14 TRBJ2-7 many NA TRBV12-3/TRBV12-4
CASSLGQGAGDTQYF TGTGCCAGCAGCTTAGGACAGGGGGCCGGGGATACGCAGTATTTT 15 TRBJ2-3 NA TRBD1 TRBV7-9
CASSDMTGIGNEQFF TGTGCCAGCTCCGATATGACAGGGATTGGTAATGAGCAGTTCTTC 15 TRBJ2-1 few TRBD1 TRBV28
CASSFSHTQETQYF TGTGCCAGCAGTTTTTCGCATACCCAAGAGACCCAGTACTTC 14 TRBJ2-5 few NA TRBV12-3/TRBV12-4
CSVRPGSTNEKLFF TGCAGCGTAAGACCGGGATCAACTAATGAAAAACTGTTTTTT 14 TRBJ1-4 many NA TRBV29-1
CASSLQGNEQYF TGTGCCAGCAGCCTACAGGGGAACGAGCAGTACTTC 12 TRBJ2-7 few TRBD1 TRBV28
CSAPGGRDNSPLHF TGCAGTGCCCCGGGAGGGAGGGATAATTCACCCCTCCACTTT 14 TRBJ1-6 few NA TRBV20-1
CASSIRTSGTYEQYF TGTGCCAGCAGCATTCGGACTAGCGGGACCTACGAGCAGTACTTC 15 TRBJ2-7 many TRBD2 TRBV11-2
CSARDGGQGAQDEKLFF TGCAGTGCTAGAGATGGGGGACAGGGGGCGCAAGATGAAAAACTGTTTTTT 17 TRBJ1-4 medium-sized TRBD1 TRBV20-1
CSARAFGGFDTQYF TGCAGTGCTAGAGCGTTTGGTGGCTTTGATACGCAGTATTTT 14 TRBJ2-3 NA NA TRBV20-1
CASTPLGLGTDTQYF TGTGCCAGCACCCCCTTGGGGTTGGGCACAGATACGCAGTATTTT 15 TRBJ2-3 few NA TRBV27
CASSEPGLAHTQYF TGTGCCAGCAGCGAACCGGGACTAGCACATACGCAGTATTTT 14 TRBJ2-3 NA TRBD2 TRBV11-2
CATSRDGTANTGELFF TGTGCCACCAGCAGAGACGGGACAGCGAACACCGGGGAGCTGTTTTTT 16 TRBJ2-2 NA TRBD1 TRBV15
CSARHSGNTIYF TGCAGTGCTAGGCACTCTGGAAACACCATATATTTT 12 TRBJ1-3 few NA TRBV20-1
CTSSQPQQGSLGYEQYF TGCACCAGCAGCCAACCACAACAGGGGTCCCTAGGGTACGAGCAGTACTTC 17 TRBJ2-7 NA NA TRBV1
CASSQARQMNTEAFF TGTGCCAGCAGCCAGGCTCGACAGATGAACACTGAAGCTTTCTTT 15 TRBJ1-1 many NA TRBV3-1
CASKVTSSAGEQYF TGTGCCAGTAAGGTGACTAGCTCTGCCGGCGAGCAGTACTTC 14 TRBJ2-7 NA TRBD2 TRBV19
CASSPNRRRASYEQYF TGTGCCAGCAGCCCAAACCGGCGGAGGGCCTCCTACGAGCAGTACTTC 16 TRBJ2-7 NA NA TRBV11-2
CATGQGNASPLHF TGTGCCACTGGACAGGGGAACGCTTCACCCCTCCACTTT 13 TRBJ1-6 few TRBD1 TRBV10-3
CASSQLGRRDYEQYF TGCGCCAGCAGCCAACTGGGACGCCGGGACTACGAGCAGTACTTC 15 TRBJ2-7 NA NA TRBV4-3
CASSSGGAVAADDQYF TGTGCCAGCAGCTCCGGAGGGGCGGTCGCCGCGGACGACCAGTACTTC 16 TRBJ2-7 NA NA TRBV7-9
CSASNRVSLLAFF TGCAGTGCTTCGAACAGGGTTTCTTTGTTAGCTTTCTTT 13 TRBJ1-1 few NA TRBV20-1
CATLSYNEQFF TGTGCCACTTTGAGCTACAATGAGCAGTTCTTC 11 TRBJ2-1 NA NA TRBV10-3
CAIIVEGQGGHNTEAFF TGTGCCATCATAGTGGAGGGACAGGGGGGCCATAACACTGAAGCTTTCTTT 17 TRBJ1-1 NA TRBD1 TRBV10-3
CASSQALAGEQFF TGTGCCAGCAGCCAAGCGCTAGCGGGGGAGCAGTTCTTC 13 TRBJ2-1 few TRBD2 TRBV4-2
CSAPALAGNTGELFF TGCAGTGCTCCTGCACTAGCGGGGAACACCGGGGAGCTGTTTTTT 15 TRBJ2-2 few TRBD2 TRBV20-1
CASSTSGVGTQYF TGTGCCAGTAGTACGAGCGGGGTGGGGACCCAGTACTTC 13 TRBJ2-5 NA TRBD2 TRBV19
CASSTAQGSGNTIYF TGTGCCAGCAGCACTGCCCAGGGTTCTGGAAACACCATATATTTT 15 TRBJ1-3 few NA TRBV27
CASSLLGGTSGANVLTF TGTGCCAGCAGCTTATTGGGGGGGACCTCTGGGGCCAACGTCCTGACTTTC 17 TRBJ2-6 NA TRBD2 TRBV7-2
CASTPGRNYEQYF TGTGCCAGCACTCCGGGACGGAACTACGAGCAGTACTTC 13 TRBJ2-7 NA NA TRBV6-2/TRBV6-3
CASSDRGFRFSRHGYTF TGTGCCAGTTCAGACAGGGGGTTTCGATTTTCACGGCATGGCTACACCTTC 17 TRBJ1-2 NA TRBD1 TRBV28
CASSSRSGTGVTQYF TGCGCCAGCAGCTCAAGGAGCGGGACCGGGGTGACCCAGTACTTC 15 TRBJ2-5 few TRBD2 TRBV5-1
CASSQRPPGELFF TGTGCCAGCAGCCAAAGACCCCCCGGGGAGCTGTTTTTT 13 TRBJ2-2 few NA TRBV12-3/TRBV12-4
CASSLGSVGNEQYF TGTGCCAGCAGCTTAGGAAGTGTAGGGAACGAGCAGTACTTC 14 TRBJ2-7 many NA TRBV11-2
CASSEEAASGGEQFF TGTGCCAGCAGTGAAGAGGCGGCTAGCGGGGGTGAGCAGTTCTTC 15 TRBJ2-1 NA TRBD2 TRBV6-1
CSTTPPTSVNNEQFF TGCAGTACTACCCCACCGACTAGCGTAAACAATGAGCAGTTCTTC 15 TRBJ2-1 NA TRBD2 TRBV20-1
CASSVGGRAYTGELFF TGTGCCAGCAGCGTAGGCGGGAGGGCCTACACCGGGGAGCTGTTTTTT 16 TRBJ2-2 NA TRBD2 TRBV9
CASSLAGGTGDTEAFF TGTGCCAGCAGCTTGGCAGGGGGCACAGGGGACACTGAAGCTTTCTTT 16 TRBJ1-1 few TRBD1 TRBV5-4
CSALGVPGNTEAFF TGCAGTGCTTTAGGGGTCCCAGGGAACACTGAAGCTTTCTTT 14 TRBJ1-1 few NA TRBV20-1